The clone carrying this T cell receptor (beta chain) has just a few counts. The data were obtained in a study of blood T cells in healthy people across ages. CDR1 and CDR2 (germline): MGHRA, YSYEKL. There are 18 residues in the CDR3. V was cut by 1 base and J by 12 bases, with 28 bases left in between. Primers used in a second PCR of roughly 6 to 11 cycles were a sample-barcoded 5' primer and a J-beta primer mix. Each TCR beta cDNA got a 12-nucleotide random molecular identifier. TCRdb recomputed calls from the 5' RACE reads with MiXCR, one row per CDR3 protein. The profile shows about 1.5 million distinct CDR3 sequences, roughly 43% of them singletons.

The origin of this receptor is a woman aged 18-29 years in good health. The chain joins TRBV4-1 to TRBJ2-1; D remains ambiguous. Specimen: blood. The CDR3 coding sequence is TGCGCCAGCAGCCAAGTCTTCCGGTCAGCTCCTAACAACGAGTGGCAGTTCTTC. Translated, it gives CASSQVFRSAPNNEWQFF.